Shown below are 11 T cell receptor beta chains from a single sample sequenced in a study of blood T cell repertoires in COVID-19. Libraries were prepared by immunoSEQ multiplex PCR; TCRdb keeps only in-frame clonotypes and omits some of them. The data show 250,000 or so clones, around 81% seen once. Sample: PBMCs or T cells enriched from blood (not recorded which). These receptors all come from a man aged 50 to 59 who had recovered from COVID-19.

The V and J genes are TRBV25-1 and TRBJ2-1; 8 bases map to TRBD2. This CDR3 is built from 18 residues. The germline CDR1 and CDR2 sequences are MGHDK and SYGVNS. Unmatched junction bases numbered 12, after V lost 1 base and J lost 4 bases. CDR3 loop: CASSEFLSTGGRYNEQFF. In nucleotides, the CDR3 is TGTGCCAGCAGTGAATTCTTAAGTACGGGGGGGCGGTACAATGAGCAGTTCTTC. Full variable domain (missing parts from reference TRBV25-1 and TRBJ2-1): EADIYQTPRYLVIGTGKKITLECSQTMGHDKMYWYQQDPGMELHLIHYSYGVNSTEKGDLSSESTVSRIRTEHFPLTLESARPSHTSQYLCASSEFLSTGGRYNEQFFGPGTRLTVL.

The J gene is TRBJ1-4, the V gene TRBV30, with unresolved D. The V and J ends lost 4 bases and 8 bases respectively, with 14 bases between them. CDR1 is GTSNPN, CDR2 SVGIG, per germline (reference sequence). CDR3 length: 13 amino acids. CDR3 in amino acids: CAWTNTRREKLFF. CDR3 coding DNA: TGTGCCTGGACGAACACCCGTCGAGAAAAACTGTTTTTT.

The chain uses TRBV5-1 and TRBJ1-1; 10 nucleotides line up with TRBD1. V shed 7 bases and J 6 bases; nucleotides not matched to a gene: 6. The CDR3 spans 13 residues. Germline values: CDR1 SGHRS, CDR2 YFSETQ. The DNA for the CDR3 is TGCGCCAGCTCGGGACAGGGGCTTCCTGAAGCTTTCTTT. Protein: CASSGQGLPEAFF.

The J gene is TRBJ1-2, the V gene TRBV9; possibly TRBD1 for D (5 bases). Trimming cost V 0 bases and J 2 bases, with 8 bases left between them. Germline V CDR1 and CDR2: SGDLS, YYNGEE. The CDR3 totals 14 residues. Here the CDR3 reads CASSVGSGNYGYTF. DNA of the CDR3: TGTGCCAGCAGCGTAGGTTCAGGGAACTATGGCTACACCTTC.

The J gene is TRBJ1-5, the V gene TRBV5-4; TRBD1 matches at 9 bases. CDR1 is SGHNT and CDR2 is YYREEE in the germline V gene (reference sequence). V was clipped by 7 bases and J by 4 bases; unmatched bases: 9. CDR3 length: 15 amino acids. The CDR3 coding sequence is TGTGCCAGCGGACCTGCGACAGGGGGAAATCAGCCCCAGCATTTT. Translated: CASGPATGGNQPQHF.

The gene calls are TRBV19 and TRBJ2-1, with 7 bases identical to TRBD1. V lost 5 bases to trimming and J lost 1 base; unmatched junction nucleotides: 5. The CDR3 totals 15 residues. CDR1 and CDR2 from the germline V gene are LNHDA and SQIVND (reference sequence). The CDR3, as DNA: TGTGCCAGTAGTCGGGACAGTTCATCCTACAATGAGCAGTTCTTC. Encoded protein: CASSRDSSSYNEQFF.

This clone showed up just once. The chain combines TRBV6-1 with TRBJ2-7; 9 positions agree with TRBD1. This CDR3 has 15 amino acids. J was trimmed by 0 bases and V by 3 bases; bases with no gene match: 3. In germline, CDR1 is MNHNS, CDR2 SASEGT. This chain's CDR3 is CASSDQTGGSYEQYF. Here the CDR3 DNA reads TGTGCCAGCAGTGACCAGACAGGGGGCTCCTACGAGCAGTACTTC.

In its sample, this clone was seen once. V is TRBV29-1 and J is TRBJ2-7, with 8 nucleotides matching TRBD1. The V gene's germline CDR1 is SQVTM and CDR2 ANQGSEA. The CDR3 is 13 amino acids. Trimming took 5 bases from V and 4 from J; bases not matched to a gene: 7. As DNA, the CDR3 is TGCAGCGTTCGACAGGGGCTTGGGTACGAGCAGTACTTC. This codes for CSVRQGLGYEQYF.

This chain connects TRBV5-1 to TRBJ1-2; weak D call: TRBD1 (6 bases). The CDR3 contains 13 residues. With 5 bases removed from V and 4 bases from J, the gap between germline ends came to 12 bases. Germline loops: CDR1 SGHRS, CDR2 YFSETQ. The CDR3 bases are TGCGCCAGCAGGGCGGGAGGGGGCTATGGCTACACCTTC. It encodes CASRAGGGYGYTF.

This clone appeared a single time. This rearrangement joins TRBV7-8 to TRBJ1-1, with 8 bases identical to TRBD1. There are 15 residues in the CDR3. Germline trimming cut 6 bases from V and 0 bases from J; bases unmatched to any gene: 6. Germline V gene lookup returns CDR1 SGHVS and CDR2 FQNEAQ. The CDR3 nucleotides read TGTGCCAGCAGTAGGACAGGGAACATGAACACTGAAGCTTTCTTT. Its protein product is CASSRTGNMNTEAFF. The full variable domain, with the rest looked up from reference TRBV7-8 and TRBJ1-1, is GAGVSQSPRYKVAKRGQDVALRCDPISGHVSLFWYQQALGQGPEFLTYFQNEAQLDKSGLPSDRFFAERPEGSVSTLKIQRTQQEDSAVYLCASSRTGNMNTEAFFGQGTRLTVV.

This clone was picked up one time. The V and J genes are TRBV6-5 and TRBJ1-2; D possibly corresponds to TRBD1 (5 bases). Germline CDR1 MNHEY, CDR2 SVGAGI. Trimming stripped 6 bases from V and 0 bases from J, with 11 bases between. The CDR3 is 14 amino acids. This CDR3 reads CASRLGGSNYGYTF. CDR3 in DNA: TGTGCCAGCAGACTCGGGGGTTCTAACTATGGCTACACCTTC.